Below are 25 T cell receptor beta chains sequenced from a single sample in a study of beta chain features in type 1 diabetes. Expressed TCRB transcripts were sequenced because the isolated RNA had all been reverse transcribed beforehand. This table comes from immunoSEQ multiplex PCR, and its TCRdb copy is limited to in-frame clones, with some not included. In the table there are about 210,000 clones, 11% of which are singletons. Sequenced input: central memory CD4+ T cells from blood. The receptor set was obtained from a man aged 18 to 30 in good health.

Only a few counts were recorded for this clone. This rearrangement joins TRBV5-4 to TRBJ2-1; 8 bases fit TRBD2. Looked up from germline, CDR1 is SGHNT and CDR2 is YYREEE (reference sequence). The CDR3 runs to 16 residues. Trimming cost V 2 bases and J 4 bases; bases outside gene matches: 8. This CDR3 is CASSFPPVAGYNEQFF. The CDR3 nucleotides are TGTGCCAGCAGCTTTCCGCCCGTAGCGGGGTACAATGAGCAGTTCTTC.

This clone was observed a few times. This chain connects TRBV14 to TRBJ2-1; 8 bases line up with TRBD2. Trimming removed 3 bases from V and 6 bases from J; junction bases left unmatched: 13. Germline V gene lookup returns CDR1 SGHDN and CDR2 FVKESK. This CDR3 spans 17 amino acids. For the CDR3, the DNA is TGTGCCAGCAGCCAGCCTTTGGGGCGGGAGGCCCGCAATGAGCAGTTCTTC. Translated: CASSQPLGREARNEQFF. Full variable domain (rest looked up from reference TRBV14 and TRBJ2-1): EAGVTQFPSHSVIEKGQTVTLRCDPISGHDNLYWYRRVMGKEIKFLLHFVKESKQDESGMPNNRFLAERTGGTYSTLKVQPAELEDSGVYFCASSQPLGREARNEQFFGPGTRLTVL.

This clone has at least ten counts. V is TRBV5-1 and J is TRBJ2-7; weak D call: TRBD1 (10 bases). CDR3 size: 19 residues. Germline lookup yields CDR1 SGHRS and CDR2 YFSETQ. Trimming removed 3 bases from V and 2 bases from J, with 27 bases in between. The CDR3 loop reads CASSSRGQGSSGATYEQYF. CDR3 coding DNA: TGCGCCAGCAGCTCTAGGGGACAGGGGTCTAGCGGGGCCACCTACGAGCAGTACTTC.

This chain joins TRBV7-9 and TRBJ2-3, with D possibly TRBD1 on 5 matching bases. The V gene's germline CDR1 is SEHNR and CDR2 FQNEAQ (reference sequence). Trimming took off 1 base at V and 0 bases at J, with 5 bases between the two ends. The CDR3 loop spans 14 amino acids. CDR3 in amino acids: CASSLGTSTDTQYF. CDR3 coding DNA: TGTGCCAGCAGCTTAGGGACAAGCACAGATACGCAGTATTTT.

The sample holds a few counts of this clone. This chain uses TRBV7-9 with TRBJ2-1; TRBD2 aligns across 9 bases. The CDR3 is made up of 13 amino acids. Germline V gene sequence: CDR1 SEHNR, CDR2 FQNEAQ (reference sequence). V lost 8 bases to trimming and J lost 7 bases; unmatched junction nucleotides: 6. Written as DNA, the CDR3 is TGTGCCAGCGGAGTAGCGGGAGTTAATGAGCAGTTCTTC. Translated, it gives CASGVAGVNEQFF.

This clone was counted many times. The genes are TRBV9 and TRBJ2-6, with TRBD2 identical over 9 bases. CDR1 is SGDLS and CDR2 is YYNGEE in the germline V gene. The V gene end was trimmed by 4 bases and the J gene end by 0 bases; junction bases not matched to a gene: 11. The CDR3 covers 19 residues. CDR3 sequence: CASSTAFLAGNSGANVLTF. For the CDR3, the DNA is TGTGCCAGCAGCACCGCCTTTCTAGCGGGAAACTCTGGGGCCAACGTCCTGACTTTC.

This clone was picked up a small number of times. This CDR3 is CASSFPAENTEAFF. For the CDR3, the DNA is TGTGCCAGCAGCTTCCCAGCGGAGAACACTGAAGCTTTCTTT. The chain couples TRBV5-4 to TRBJ1-1; D is ambiguous. Trimming removed 2 bases from V and 1 base from J, with 9 bases in between. Germline values: CDR1 SGHNT, CDR2 YYREEE (reference sequence). The CDR3 has 14 residues. Together with reference TRBV5-4 and TRBJ1-1, the CDR3 gives the full variable domain: ETGVTQSPTHLIKTRGQQVTLRCSSQSGHNTVSWYQQALGQGPQFIFQYYREEENGRGNFPPRFSGLQFPNYSSELNVNALELDDSALYLCASSFPAENTEAFFGQGTRLTVV.

This chain uses TRBV15 with TRBJ2-1; no firm D call. The CDR3 consists of 17 residues. Germline V gene sequence: CDR1 LNHNV, CDR2 YYDKDF (reference sequence). The germline V and J ends were trimmed by 0 bases and 3 bases, with 15 bases remaining between them. CDR3 nucleotide sequence: TGTGCCACCAGCAGAGATGGGTCGTGGAGCTACTACAATGAGCAGTTCTTC. This encodes CATSRDGSWSYYNEQFF. Combining the CDR3 with reference TRBV15 and TRBJ2-1 gives the whole variable domain DAMVIQNPRYQVTQFGKPVTLSCSQTLNHNVMYWYQQKSSQAPKLLFHYYDKDFNNEADTPDNFQSRRPNTSFCFLDIRSPGLGDTAMYLCATSRDGSWSYYNEQFFGPGTRLTVL.

This chain links TRBV5-1 with TRBJ2-7; 7 nucleotides agree with TRBD1. Germline V lookup: CDR1 SGHRS, CDR2 YFSETQ. CDR3 length: 15 amino acids. J lost 1 base, V lost 4 bases, and 8 bases had no gene match. This CDR3 reads CASSLTPGQSYEQYF. For the CDR3, the DNA is TGCGCCAGCAGCCTGACACCGGGACAGTCCTACGAGCAGTACTTC.

Note on this clone: Other DNA sequences within the sample encode an identical CDR3. This chain joins TRBV2 and TRBJ2-5; unclear D gene. V lost 1 base and J lost 5, with 2 bases in between. The CDR3 loop spans 11 amino acids. Germline loops: CDR1 SNHLY, CDR2 FYNNEI. The CDR3, as DNA: TGTGCCAGCAGTGAAGGGGAGACCCAGTACTTC. Its protein is CASSEGETQYF.

This clone occurred a few times. V and J are TRBV29-1 and TRBJ2-5; 9 bases agree with TRBD2. The CDR3 spans 15 residues. The ends lost 4 bases at V and 0 bases at J; junction bases unmatched: 6. Germline V gene sequence: CDR1 SQVTM, CDR2 ANQGSEA. The CDR3 region has the DNA TGCAGCGTTGGTACTAGCGGGCGCTACCAAGAGACCCAGTACTTC. Its protein product is CSVGTSGRYQETQYF.

V gene TRBV29-1 combines with J gene TRBJ2-3, with D possibly being TRBD2 (5 bases). Per germline, CDR1 SQVTM and CDR2 ANQGSEA. Trimming removed 3 bases from V and 1 base from J, with 11 bases in between. The CDR3 totals 14 residues. CDR3 loop: CSVDMGVGTDTQYF. CDR3 in DNA: TGCAGCGTTGATATGGGAGTTGGCACAGATACGCAGTATTTT.

The V call is TRBV5-4, the J call TRBJ2-3; D gene ambiguous. The CDR3 consists of 13 residues. Germline CDR1 SGHNT, CDR2 YYREEE (reference sequence). V shed 0 bases and J shed 1 base, with 3 bases lying between them. CDR3 sequence: CASSLVGTDTQYF. Written as DNA, the CDR3 is TGTGCCAGCAGCTTGGTGGGCACAGATACGCAGTATTTT.

The chain employs TRBV30 and TRBJ1-2, with 9 bases that match TRBD1. Germline V CDR1 and CDR2: GTSNPN, SVGIG (reference sequence). CDR3 length: 13 amino acids. Trimming cost V 4 bases and J 7 bases; bases outside gene matches: 7. CDR3 coding DNA: TGTGCCTGGACTTTACAGGGGGCGCTTGGCTACACCTTC. It translates to CAWTLQGALGYTF.

The chain joins TRBV25-1 to TRBJ1-2; D not certain. Trimming shortened V by 5 bases and J by 4 bases, and 11 bases separated the two germline ends. The length of the CDR3 is 13 residues. Germline CDR1 and CDR2: MGHDK and SYGVNS. The CDR3 region is CASSHRTAYGYTF. DNA for the CDR3: TGTGCCAGCAGTCACCGGACGGCCTATGGCTACACCTTC.

In this sample, this clone turned up many times. The gene calls are TRBV15 and TRBJ2-7, with unresolved D. The CDR3 spans 13 residues. CDR1 and CDR2 (germline): LNHNV, YYDKDF (reference sequence). The V end lost 3 bases, the J end lost 5 bases, and 11 bases lay between the germline ends. Here the CDR3 reads CATSRGKDDEQYF. Here the CDR3 DNA reads TGTGCCACCAGCAGGGGAAAGGATGACGAGCAGTACTTC.

The genes are TRBV29-1 and TRBJ2-4; possible D gene TRBD1, 6 bases. The CDR3 totals 14 residues. Trimming cost V 7 bases and J 0 bases, with 13 bases left between them. In germline, CDR1 is SQVTM, CDR2 ANQGSEA. The CDR3 nucleotides are TGCAGCGCTCGGGACACATTAGCCAAAAACATTCAGTACTTC. The encoded protein is CSARDTLAKNIQYF.

This clone was detected a few times. The rearrangement joins TRBV28 to TRBJ1-5; TRBD1 is a possible D gene (5 bases). V lost 5 bases and J 5 bases, leaving 13 bases between the germline ends. Germline CDR1 MDHEN, CDR2 SYDVKM. The CDR3 is made up of 14 amino acids. CDR3 sequence reads: CASSRMSGHQPQHF. CDR3 in DNA: TGTGCCAGCAGTCGGATGTCAGGGCATCAGCCCCAGCATTTT.

Ten or more counts support this clone. The V gene is TRBV4-1, the J gene TRBJ2-7, with D possibly TRBD2 on 5 matching bases. V was pared by 4 bases and J by 4 bases, with 11 bases between. CDR3 length: 13 amino acids. Per germline, CDR1 MGHRA and CDR2 YSYEKL. The CDR3 is CASSPEEDYEQYF. CDR3 DNA sequence: TGCGCCAGCAGCCCGGAGGAGGATTACGAGCAGTACTTC.

The genes are TRBV14 and TRBJ2-7, with D possibly matching TRBD1 (5 bases). Looked up from germline, CDR1 is SGHDN and CDR2 is FVKESK. The CDR3 length is 13 residues. With 1 base removed from V and 3 bases from J, the gap between germline ends came to 7 bases. CDR3 sequence reads: CASSQGGYYEQYF. The CDR3 bases are TGTGCCAGCAGCCAAGGGGGCTACTACGAGCAGTACTTC.

For this clone: The sample has other DNA sequences that encode this CDR3 too. The CDR3 is CSVPRTSGSYEQYF. CDR3 DNA: TGCAGCGTCCCACGGACTAGCGGGTCGTACGAGCAGTACTTC. This chain links TRBV29-1 with TRBJ2-7; 11 bases fit TRBD2. After removal of 6 bases from V and 4 bases from J, the junction contained 8 bases not matched to a gene. The CDR3 has 14 amino acids. The germline gives CDR1 SQVTM, CDR2 ANQGSEA.

The rearrangement joins TRBV5-4 to TRBJ2-6, with 10 bases matching TRBD1. The germline V gene encodes CDR1 SGHNT and CDR2 YYREEE (reference sequence). Unmatched junction bases numbered 1, after V lost 0 bases and J lost 1 base. The CDR3 runs 17 residues. The CDR3 loop reads CASSLGQGASGANVLTF. The CDR3 DNA sequence: TGTGCCAGCAGCTTGGGACAGGGGGCGTCTGGGGCCAACGTCCTGACTTTC.

This clone was observed a handful of times. The rearrangement joins TRBV30 to TRBJ1-5, with 9 bases fitting TRBD1. The CDR3 runs to 16 residues. Unmatched junction bases numbered 9, after V lost 3 bases and J lost 3 bases. Germline V gene sequence: CDR1 GTSNPN, CDR2 SVGIG (reference sequence). In nucleotides, the CDR3 is TGTGCCTGGAGCCAAGCCGGGACAGGGAACAATCAGCCCCAGCATTTT. Its protein is CAWSQAGTGNNQPQHF.

The J gene is TRBJ1-2, the V gene TRBV7-9, with TRBD1 as a possible D gene (5 bases). The CDR3 spans 14 residues. V was trimmed by 4 bases and J by 5 bases, leaving 14 bases between them. Germline CDR1 reads SEHNR; CDR2 reads FQNEAQ (reference sequence). This CDR3 is CASSSGAGDYGYTF. The DNA of the CDR3 is TGTGCCAGCAGCTCTGGGGCAGGAGATTATGGCTACACCTTC.

This clone was detected a few times. The chain employs TRBV2 and TRBJ2-7; 10 bases fit TRBD1. The germline gives CDR1 SNHLY, CDR2 FYNNEI. This CDR3 region has 13 residues. V lost 4 bases, J lost 5 bases, and 2 bases stayed unmatched. The CDR3 sequence: CASSGDRGNEQYF. The CDR3 DNA is TGTGCCAGCAGTGGGGACAGGGGCAACGAGCAGTACTTC.